This entry lists 30 T cell receptor beta chains sequenced from one sample in a study of blood T cell repertoires in COVID-19. The method was immunoSEQ multiplex PCR; TCRdb's version includes in-frame clones alone and lacks a portion of them. The sample holds approximately 45,000 clones, more than 75% seen once. The source material was peripheral blood. These receptor sequences come from a human donor in a cohort sampled during active COVID-19.

V usage is TRBV24-1 and J usage is TRBJ2-2, with D possibly being TRBD2 (6 bases). The CDR3 extends over 12 amino acids. Germline values: CDR1 KGHDR, CDR2 SFDVKD. The V end was cut by 5 bases, the J end by 7 bases, with 7 bases between. CDR3 sequence: CATSGGVGELFF. CDR3 sequence (DNA): TGTGCCACCAGTGGGGGGGTCGGGGAGCTGTTTTTT.

The CDR3 DNA reads as TGTGCCAGCAGCCAACGATCAGGGGGCAACACTGAAGCTTTCTTT. Protein product: CASSQRSGGNTEAFF. This rearrangement joins TRBV14 to TRBJ1-1; 8 positions match TRBD1. V lost 2 bases and J lost 2; bases outside the gene matches: 4. The CDR3 length is 15 residues. The germline V gene encodes CDR1 SGHDN and CDR2 FVKESK.

This chain uses TRBV30 with TRBJ2-3, with 12 bases fitting TRBD2. V was pared by 2 bases and J by 3 bases, with 3 bases of the junction left unmatched. The germline V gene has CDR1 GTSNPN and CDR2 SVGIG (reference sequence). This CDR3 contains 15 residues. The CDR3 protein is CAWSRTSGITDTQYF. The CDR3 coding sequence is TGTGCCTGGAGTCGGACTAGCGGGATAACAGATACGCAGTATTTT. The full variable domain, its missing parts supplied by reference TRBV30 and TRBJ2-3, is SQTIHQWPATLVQPVGSPLSLECTVEGTSNPNLYWYRQAAGRGLQLLFYSVGIGQISSEVPQNLSASRPQDRQFILSSKKLLLSDSGFYLCAWSRTSGITDTQYFGPGTRLTVL.

The chain couples TRBV5-1 to TRBJ2-7, with D perhaps matching TRBD1 (5 bases). The germline V gene encodes CDR1 SGHRS and CDR2 YFSETQ. The CDR3 runs 13 residues. V was clipped by 4 bases and J by 3 bases, with 11 bases between them. DNA for the CDR3: TGCGCCAGCAGCATGTTAGGGGACTACGAGCAGTACTTC. Its protein product is CASSMLGDYEQYF.

The chain has TRBV11-2 and TRBJ2-1; D not certain. Trimming took 5 bases from V and 8 from J, leaving 19 bases between them. Germline assignment: CDR1 SGHAT and CDR2 FQNNGV. The CDR3 covers 15 residues. CDR3 sequence reads: CASSLVNSLWDEQFF. The CDR3 nucleotides are TGTGCCAGCAGCCTCGTGAACAGTCTTTGGGATGAGCAGTTCTTC.

On this clone: One junction end does not reproduce the germline sequence, and a read error may be involved. This chain links TRBV15 with TRBJ1-5; TRBD1 matches at 7 bases. Germline CDR1 LNHNV, CDR2 YYDKDF (reference sequence). This CDR3 comprises 12 residues. Written as DNA, the CDR3 is TGTGCCACCAGCACCGGGACAGCGTCCCAACATTTT. Protein: CATSTGTASQHF.

This clone showed up just a few times. This chain connects TRBV4-2 to TRBJ2-1; tentative D call: TRBD2 (5 bases). This CDR3 region has 16 residues. The germline V gene has CDR1 LGHNA and CDR2 YNFKEQ. V was pared by 0 bases and J by 1 base, with 10 bases between. The CDR3 DNA is TGTGCCAGCAGCCAAGAGGGAGTAGCTTCCTACAATGAGCAGTTCTTC. Protein: CASSQEGVASYNEQFF.

A single count supports this clone. V gene TRBV12-3 or TRBV12-4 combines with J gene TRBJ1-2; D is unclear. The V end was cut by 2 bases, the J end by 5 bases, with 3 bases between. The CDR3 runs to 11 residues. The CDR3 here is CASSLQYGYTF. CDR3 DNA sequence: TGTGCCAGCAGTTTACAGTATGGCTACACCTTC.

The rearrangement links TRBV5-1 to TRBJ2-3; the D gene is possibly TRBD2 (5 bases). The CDR3 is made up of 16 amino acids. Germline V CDR1 and CDR2: SGHRS, YFSETQ. V was trimmed by 4 bases and J by 0 bases, leaving 15 bases between them. This CDR3 reads CASSQSTAVSTDTQYF. In nucleotides, the CDR3 is TGCGCCAGCAGCCAGAGTACAGCGGTTAGCACAGATACGCAGTATTTT.

The chain couples TRBV2 to TRBJ2-1, with 7 bases matching TRBD2. The CDR3 totals 15 residues. Germline loops: CDR1 SNHLY, CDR2 FYNNEI. With V trimmed by 8 bases and J by 5 bases, 12 bases remained unmatched. Here the CDR3 reads CASSLSGAFNNEQFF. The CDR3 DNA is TGTGCCAGCTCTCTGAGCGGGGCCTTTAACAATGAGCAGTTCTTC.

The chain uses TRBV10-3 and TRBJ2-2; 8 bases map to TRBD1. J was trimmed by 5 bases and V by 9 bases; bases with no gene match: 8. This CDR3 has 14 amino acids. Germline CDR1 and CDR2: ENHRY and SYGVKD. The CDR3 DNA is TGTGCCATTCAGGGGGCCGGACGTACCGGGGAGCTGTTTTTT. As protein: CAIQGAGRTGELFF.

The chain employs TRBV4-1 and TRBJ2-2, with 9 bases identical to TRBD1. Per germline, CDR1 MGHRA and CDR2 YSYEKL. This CDR3 comprises 18 residues. J gave up 1 base and V 0 bases, and 6 bases lay outside the gene matches. This chain's CDR3 is CASSQELQGARNTGELFF. The CDR3 bases are TGCGCCAGCAGCCAAGAATTACAGGGGGCGCGGAACACCGGGGAGCTGTTTTTT.

DNA for the CDR3: TGTGCCATCAGGACAGACGGGAACTATGGCTACACCTTC. This sequence encodes CAIRTDGNYGYTF. The chain has TRBV28 and TRBJ1-2, with D tentatively TRBD1 (6 bases). The V end was cut by 10 bases, the J end by 2 bases, with 14 bases between. Per germline, CDR1 MDHEN and CDR2 SYDVKM. The CDR3 has 13 amino acids.

The genes are TRBV18 and TRBJ2-1; possibly TRBD2 for D (6 bases). Germline lookup yields CDR1 KGHSH and CDR2 LQKENI. CDR3 length: 13 residues. Trimming stripped 3 bases from V and 5 bases from J, with 8 bases between. CDR3 sequence (DNA): TGTGCCAGCTCACCTAGCGGCAACAATGAGCAGTTCTTC. Its translation: CASSPSGNNEQFF.

This clone was seen once. This rearrangement joins TRBV5-1 to TRBJ2-1; 9 positions match TRBD2. Germline V lookup: CDR1 SGHRS, CDR2 YFSETQ. J gave up 9 bases and V 0 bases, and 7 bases lay outside the gene matches. The length of the CDR3 is 15 residues. CDR3 DNA: TGCGCCAGCAGCTTGGATAGCGGGAGTTATGGTGAGCAGTTCTTC. Translation gives CASSLDSGSYGEQFF.

This sequence joins TRBV6-5 and TRBJ2-7, with TRBD1 identical over 7 bases. CDR3 length equals 15 residues. Germline CDR1 reads MNHEY; CDR2 reads SVGAGI. After removal of 5 bases from V and 0 bases from J, the junction contained 7 bases not matched to a gene. The CDR3 DNA reads TGTGCCAGCAGTCGAGAGGGGGCCTCCTCCTACGAGCAGTACTTC. This encodes CASSREGASSYEQYF.

The CDR3 loop reads CASSDSAGGGNEQFF. DNA for the CDR3: TGTGCCAGCAGTGACTCGGCAGGGGGCGGGAATGAGCAGTTCTTC. The V call is TRBV6-4, the J call TRBJ2-1; 8 bases fit TRBD1. Germline CDR1 MRHNA, CDR2 SNTAGT. The CDR3 contains 15 residues. With V trimmed by 0 bases and J by 7 bases, 5 bases remained unmatched.

The genes are TRBV27 and TRBJ1-6, with D possibly matching TRBD1 (6 bases). The CDR3 consists of 16 residues. V was trimmed by 7 bases and J by 8 bases, leaving 21 bases between them. Germline CDR1 MNHEY, CDR2 SMNVEV (reference sequence). Written as DNA, the CDR3 is TGTGCCAGCACACCACAGGGTTTTAGTATTTATTCACCCCTCCACTTT. Translation gives CASTPQGFSIYSPLHF.

The gene calls are TRBV10-2 and TRBJ2-3; D might be TRBD1 (5 bases). The CDR3 sequence is 14 residues long. V lost 10 bases, J lost 2 bases, and 16 bases lay in between. From germline, CDR1 is WSHSY and CDR2 SAAADI. The CDR3 is CATASDTNTDTQYF. CDR3 DNA sequence: TGCGCCACCGCCTCGGACACAAACACAGATACGCAGTATTTT.

The chain employs TRBV10-3 and TRBJ1-1; no reliable D call. This CDR3 is 12 amino acids long. In germline, CDR1 is ENHRY, CDR2 SYGVKD. Trimming took 2 bases from V and 11 from J, leaving 12 bases between them. The CDR3 sequence: CAISEPTQSAFF. In DNA form, the CDR3 reads TGTGCCATCAGTGAGCCCACTCAATCGGCTTTCTTT.

The count of this clone is one. The chain combines TRBV28 with TRBJ2-2, with 7 bases lining up with TRBD1. The V gene end was trimmed by 6 bases and the J gene end by 1 base; junction bases not matched to a gene: 2. CDR3 size: 14 residues. Per germline, CDR1 MDHEN and CDR2 SYDVKM. DNA for the CDR3: TGTGCCAGCAGGAGGACAGGGAACACCGGGGAGCTGTTTTTT. This codes for CASRRTGNTGELFF.

Only a few counts were recorded for this clone. This chain links TRBV27 with TRBJ1-1; D not resolved. The CDR3 spans 14 residues. Germline assignment: CDR1 MNHEY and CDR2 SMNVEV (reference sequence). V was cut by 8 bases and J by 2 bases, with 15 bases left in between. Here the CDR3 DNA reads TGTGCCAGCCGAAACACGGGTCTAAACACTGAAGCTTTCTTT. It codes for CASRNTGLNTEAFF.

The chain is built from TRBV18 and TRBJ2-2; 11 bases map to TRBD2. V shed 5 bases, J shed 3 bases, and the junction held 5 bases outside the gene matches. The CDR3 covers 16 residues. Per the germline V gene, CDR1 is KGHSH and CDR2 is LQKENI. The CDR3 loop reads CASSEQGLADTGELFF. The CDR3 coding sequence is TGTGCCAGCTCAGAACAGGGACTAGCGGACACCGGGGAGCTGTTTTTT. The full variable domain, in which reference TRBV18 and TRBJ2-2 provide the parts outside the CDR3, is NAGVMQNPRHLVRRRGQEARLRCSPMKGHSHVYWYRQLPEEGLKFMVYLQKENIIDESGMPKERFSAEFPKEGPSILRIQQVVRGDSAAYFCASSEQGLADTGELFFGEGSRLTVL.

This clone was counted between two and nine times. This chain connects TRBV3-1 (or the pseudogene TRBV3-2) to TRBJ2-7; D remains unclear. Germline V gene sequence: CDR1 LGHDT, CDR2 YNNKEL (reference sequence). The CDR3 has 13 amino acids. V was cut by 4 bases and J by 1 base, with 8 bases left in between. The CDR3 sequence: CASSPSGSYEQYF. The CDR3 region has the DNA TGTGCCAGCAGCCCTAGTGGGTCCTACGAGCAGTACTTC.

This rearrangement joins TRBV27 to TRBJ2-7; TRBD1 matches at 9 bases. Trimming at V came to 0 bases and at J to 5 bases, leaving 5 bases not matched to a gene. Per germline, CDR1 MNHEY and CDR2 SMNVEV (reference sequence). CDR3 length: 15 amino acids. Here the CDR3 reads CASSLSRDRVHEQYF. CDR3 nucleotides: TGTGCCAGCAGTTTATCCCGGGACAGGGTGCACGAGCAGTACTTC.

This clone was recorded once. The V gene is TRBV7-8, the J gene TRBJ2-7; TRBD2 aligns across 7 bases. Per germline, CDR1 SGHVS and CDR2 FQNEAQ. V dropped 2 bases and J dropped 2; count of bases not matched to a gene: 3. This CDR3 has 14 residues. For the CDR3, the DNA is TGTGCCAGCAGCTTAAGCGGGATCGCCTACGAGCAGTACTTC. Translating gives CASSLSGIAYEQYF.

The count of this clone is one. The V gene is TRBV7-6, the J gene TRBJ1-1; D ambiguous. The germline V gene has CDR1 SGHVS and CDR2 FNYEAQ. Trimming shortened V by 4 bases and J by 5 bases, and 17 bases separated the two germline ends. This CDR3 has 15 residues. CDR3 region: CASSSRLQRETEAFF. The CDR3, as DNA: TGTGCCAGCAGCTCAAGGCTTCAACGGGAAACTGAAGCTTTCTTT.

The chain links TRBV6-2 or TRBV6-3 to TRBJ2-1; possibly TRBD2 for D (5 bases). V dropped 1 base and J dropped 6 bases, with 16 bases sitting between them. From germline, CDR1 is MNHEY and CDR2 SVGEGT. The CDR3 loop spans 16 amino acids. CDR3 region: CASSYFGPPAGNEQFF. The CDR3, as DNA: TGTGCCAGCAGTTACTTTGGCCCCCCGGCGGGCAATGAGCAGTTCTTC.

The J gene is TRBJ2-5, the V gene TRBV5-1; D is perhaps TRBD2 (6 bases). Per germline, CDR1 SGHRS and CDR2 YFSETQ. The ends were cut back, 2 bases at V and 12 bases at J, with 14 bases in the middle. This CDR3 has 12 residues. This CDR3 reads CASSLPPGLKYF. As DNA, the CDR3 is TGCGCCAGCAGCTTACCCCCGGGACTCAAGTACTTC.

The rearrangement links TRBV18 to TRBJ1-3; D unclear. Per the germline V gene, CDR1 is KGHSH and CDR2 is LQKENI. The CDR3 is made up of 17 amino acids. V lost 6 bases, J lost 7 bases, and 25 bases lay in between. CDR3 residues: CASSSRVLRRSGNTIYF. CDR3 DNA: TGTGCCAGCTCGTCCCGGGTCCTGAGAAGAAGTGGGAACACCATATATTTT.